The entry below describes one T cell receptor beta chain. The source of the sample is a study of blood T cell repertoires in COVID-19. Per the original methods: Counts of nucleated cells, estimated from reference gene primer amplification, were obtained. TCRdb's copy holds only in-frame clones and misses some; the assay was immunoSEQ multiplex PCR. V and J calls and clone size are as listed in that table; D and trimming were resolved from the DNA. Of fewer than 150,000 clones listed, around nine tenths are singletons. Trimming stripped 0 bases from V and 5 bases from J, with 14 bases between. The length of the CDR3 is 16 residues. Germline loops: CDR1 SGHTA, CDR2 FQGTGA.

This receptor was taken from a man aged 45 to 65 with active or convalescent COVID-19. The chain is built from TRBV7-3 and TRBJ2-1; perhaps TRBD1 as D (8 bases). The sequenced sample consisted of peripheral blood. The CDR3 spells CASSLTGGTGHNEQFF. CDR3 in DNA: TGTGCCAGCAGCTTAACGGGGGGGACAGGCCACAATGAGCAGTTCTTC.